A selection of T cell receptor beta chains follows, all from one sample in a study of cytomegalovirus exposure and HLA in healthy donors. The table came from immunoSEQ multiplex PCR; TCRdb's copy has only in-frame clones and leaves some out. This sample carries 150,000 to 200,000 clones, 75% to 80% of them seen once, and the ten largest clones take around 2.8%. Sequenced material: PBMCs. The source is a woman aged 40-49 years in good health and CMV-seropositive. Each CDR3 is given with its conserved first and last residue. Each record gives: clone size, J gene, D gene, V gene, CDR3 protein, CDR3 DNA. D genes are given only for firm matches. The size field is filled for only some rows; it gives once, few, many or a size class.

clone_size: NA; j_call: TRBJ2-3; d_call: NA; v_call: TRBV4-2; cdr3_aa: CASSQDRRTTDTQYF; cdr3_nt: TGTGCCAGCAGCCAAGATCGGAGGACCACAGATACGCAGTATTTT
clone_size: NA; j_call: TRBJ2-7; d_call: NA; v_call: TRBV6-1; cdr3_aa: CASGETRGGSYEQYF; cdr3_nt: TGTGCCAGCGGTGAAACCAGGGGTGGCTCCTACGAGCAGTACTTC
clone_size: few; j_call: TRBJ2-6; d_call: TRBD1; v_call: TRBV5-6; cdr3_aa: CASSFLGGAGANVLTF; cdr3_nt: TGTGCCAGCAGCTTCTTAGGGGGCGCTGGGGCCAACGTCCTGACTTTC
clone_size: NA; j_call: TRBJ2-5; d_call: NA; v_call: TRBV25-1; cdr3_aa: CASSENRGGETQYF; cdr3_nt: TGTGCCAGCAGTGAAAACAGGGGAGGTGAGACCCAGTACTTC
clone_size: NA; j_call: TRBJ1-2; d_call: NA; v_call: TRBV2; cdr3_aa: CASSPGMTHYGYTF; cdr3_nt: TGTGCCAGCAGTCCGGGAATGACCCACTATGGCTACACCTTC
clone_size: NA; j_call: TRBJ2-5; d_call: TRBD2; v_call: TRBV6-1; cdr3_aa: CASSASGGVETQYF; cdr3_nt: TGTGCCAGCAGCGCTAGCGGGGGTGTAGAGACCCAGTACTTC
clone_size: NA; j_call: TRBJ2-7; d_call: TRBD1; v_call: TRBV27; cdr3_aa: CASSLSDRGYEQYF; cdr3_nt: TGTGCCAGCAGTTTATCGGACAGGGGCTACGAGCAGTACTTC
clone_size: NA; j_call: TRBJ2-1; d_call: NA; v_call: TRBV2; cdr3_aa: CASSEGRTYNEQFF; cdr3_nt: TGTGCCAGCAGTGAGGGGAGGACCTACAATGAGCAGTTCTTC
clone_size: NA; j_call: TRBJ2-2; d_call: TRBD1; v_call: TRBV19; cdr3_aa: CASSPRTGVATGELFF; cdr3_nt: TGTGCCAGTAGTCCGAGGACAGGGGTAGCAACCGGGGAGCTGTTTTTT
clone_size: NA; j_call: TRBJ2-6; d_call: TRBD1; v_call: TRBV11-3; cdr3_aa: CASSPGTGTGANVLTF; cdr3_nt: TGTGCCAGCAGCCCCGGGACAGGGACTGGGGCCAACGTCCTGACTTTC
clone_size: NA; j_call: TRBJ2-4; d_call: NA; v_call: TRBV6-1; cdr3_aa: CASSPSGLRNIQYF; cdr3_nt: TGTGCCAGCAGCCCCTCGGGACTCCGAAACATTCAGTACTTC
clone_size: NA; j_call: TRBJ1-4; d_call: NA; v_call: TRBV19; cdr3_aa: CASTPTAPSIINEKLFF; cdr3_nt: TGTGCCAGTACCCCGACAGCTCCGAGTATAATAAATGAAAAACTGTTTTTT
clone_size: NA; j_call: TRBJ1-1; d_call: TRBD1; v_call: TRBV2; cdr3_aa: CASSWDSIMNTEAFF; cdr3_nt: TGTGCCAGCAGTTGGGACAGCATCATGAACACTGAAGCTTTCTTT
clone_size: NA; j_call: TRBJ2-1; d_call: TRBD2; v_call: TRBV10-3; cdr3_aa: CAISRLAGELYNEQFF; cdr3_nt: TGTGCCATCAGTAGACTAGCGGGGGAGCTATACAATGAGCAGTTCTTC
clone_size: NA; j_call: TRBJ2-6; d_call: TRBD1; v_call: TRBV18; cdr3_aa: CASSPGQGGISGANVLTF; cdr3_nt: TGTGCCAGCTCGCCAGGACAGGGTGGAATCTCTGGGGCCAACGTCCTGACTTTC
clone_size: NA; j_call: TRBJ2-5; d_call: NA; v_call: TRBV5-1; cdr3_aa: CASSLQGIVQETQYF; cdr3_nt: TGCGCCAGCAGCCTGCAGGGGATAGTCCAAGAGACCCAGTACTTC
clone_size: NA; j_call: TRBJ1-1; d_call: TRBD1; v_call: TRBV15; cdr3_aa: CATLTPGQGANTEAFF; cdr3_nt: TGTGCCACTCTAACTCCGGGACAGGGGGCGAACACTGAAGCTTTCTTT
clone_size: NA; j_call: TRBJ2-1; d_call: TRBD1; v_call: TRBV7-7; cdr3_aa: CASSRGQGSHNEQFF; cdr3_nt: TGTGCCAGCAGCCGGGGACAGGGTTCTCACAATGAGCAGTTCTTC
clone_size: NA; j_call: TRBJ2-3; d_call: TRBD2; v_call: TRBV10-2; cdr3_aa: CASSDSVGGAGDTQYF; cdr3_nt: TGCGCCAGCAGTGACTCAGTCGGGGGGGCAGGAGATACGCAGTATTTT
clone_size: NA; j_call: TRBJ1-2; d_call: NA; v_call: TRBV9; cdr3_aa: CASSVVGRQGGYTF; cdr3_nt: TGTGCCAGCAGCGTAGTCGGGCGCCAGGGTGGCTACACCTTC
clone_size: NA; j_call: TRBJ1-5; d_call: NA; v_call: TRBV18; cdr3_aa: CASSAGDTNQPQHF; cdr3_nt: TGTGCCAGCTCCGCAGGGGACACCAATCAGCCCCAGCATTTT
clone_size: few; j_call: TRBJ2-4; d_call: TRBD2; v_call: TRBV5-6; cdr3_aa: CASSPGGNIQYF; cdr3_nt: TGTGCCAGCAGCCCGGGGGGAAACATTCAGTACTTC
clone_size: NA; j_call: TRBJ1-1; d_call: NA; v_call: TRBV6-5; cdr3_aa: CASSPPLGATFF; cdr3_nt: TGTGCCAGCAGCCCCCCCTTGGGGGCAACTTTCTTT
clone_size: NA; j_call: TRBJ2-5; d_call: TRBD1; v_call: TRBV5-1; cdr3_aa: CASSLGVTGDRETQYF; cdr3_nt: TGCGCCAGCAGCTTGGGGGTGACAGGGGATCGGGAGACCCAGTACTTC
clone_size: few; j_call: TRBJ1-1; d_call: NA; v_call: TRBV10-3; cdr3_aa: CAISEPTGTQAFF; cdr3_nt: TGTGCCATCAGTGAGCCTACAGGCACCCAAGCTTTCTTT
clone_size: NA; j_call: TRBJ1-4; d_call: NA; v_call: TRBV6-5; cdr3_aa: CASTKTSRNEKLFF; cdr3_nt: TGTGCCAGCACCAAGACCTCCAGGAATGAAAAACTGTTTTTT
clone_size: NA; j_call: TRBJ1-6; d_call: NA; v_call: TRBV10-2; cdr3_aa: CASSPTRTSPTPLHF; cdr3_nt: TGCGCCAGCAGCCCCACCCGGACTAGCCCTACGCCCCTCCACTTT
clone_size: NA; j_call: TRBJ1-5; d_call: NA; v_call: TRBV7-2; cdr3_aa: CASSLSYSNQPQHF; cdr3_nt: TGTGCCAGCAGCTTATCTTATAGCAATCAGCCCCAGCATTTT
clone_size: few; j_call: TRBJ1-5; d_call: NA; v_call: TRBV6-5; cdr3_aa: CASSFGHNQPQHF; cdr3_nt: TGTGCCAGCAGCTTCGGACACAATCAGCCCCAGCATTTT